What follows is one TCR beta chain and its context. The sample belongs to a study of blood T cell repertoires in COVID-19. About the study: Material from acute and convalescent COVID-19 was sourced from the United States, Italy and Spain. PBMCs, B-cell-depleted T cells, or T cells were the source of the cDNA or gDNA that made up the material.

From germline, CDR1 is MDHEN and CDR2 SYDVKM. V lost 5 bases and J 8 bases, leaving 12 bases between the germline ends. The CDR3 consists of 12 residues. In the authors' workflow: Using reference gene primer amplification, nucleated cell counts were estimated. The assay was immunoSEQ multiplex PCR, and TCRdb's table has in-frame clones only and misses some. V, J and clone size are taken as reported in that table, and D and trimming were inferred from the DNA itself. This table holds some 240,000 clones, about 84% found once. Specimen: peripheral blood. This receptor was identified in a human donor in a cohort sampled during active COVID-19. The rearrangement joins TRBV28 to TRBJ1-1; D is unresolved. CDR3 protein: CASSLRRVEAFF. DNA for the CDR3: TGTGCCAGCAGTCTTAGGCGGGTCGAAGCTTTCTTT.